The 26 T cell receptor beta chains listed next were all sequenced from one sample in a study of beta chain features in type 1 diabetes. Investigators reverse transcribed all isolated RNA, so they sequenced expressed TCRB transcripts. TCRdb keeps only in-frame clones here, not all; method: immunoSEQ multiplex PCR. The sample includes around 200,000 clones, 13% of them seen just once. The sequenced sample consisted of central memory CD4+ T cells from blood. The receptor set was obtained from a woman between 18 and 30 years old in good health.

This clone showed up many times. The CDR3 protein is CASSFARDYSNQPQHF. The CDR3 DNA reads as TGCGCCAGCAGCTTCGCCAGGGACTATAGCAATCAGCCCCAGCATTTT. V usage is TRBV5-1 and J usage is TRBJ1-5; D is possibly TRBD1 (5 bases). The CDR3 has 16 residues. V was trimmed by 2 bases and J by 0 bases, leaving 12 bases between them. CDR1 and CDR2 (germline): SGHRS, YFSETQ.

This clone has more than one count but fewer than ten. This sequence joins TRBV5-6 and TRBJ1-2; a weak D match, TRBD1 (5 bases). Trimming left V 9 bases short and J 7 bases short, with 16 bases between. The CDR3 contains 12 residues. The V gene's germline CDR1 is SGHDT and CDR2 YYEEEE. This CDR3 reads CATSPGLGGYTF. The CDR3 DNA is TGTGCCACCTCCCCAGGGTTGGGTGGCTACACCTTC.

In DNA form, the CDR3 reads TGTGCCAGCAGCCCTTTCCTAGCGGGAGGGCACAATGAGCAGTTCTTC. As protein: CASSPFLAGGHNEQFF. The chain is built from TRBV7-2 and TRBJ2-1, with TRBD2 matching 12 bases. J gave up 5 bases and V 5 bases, and 7 bases lay outside the gene matches. CDR3 size: 16 residues. Germline CDR1 is SGHTA and CDR2 is FQGNSA.

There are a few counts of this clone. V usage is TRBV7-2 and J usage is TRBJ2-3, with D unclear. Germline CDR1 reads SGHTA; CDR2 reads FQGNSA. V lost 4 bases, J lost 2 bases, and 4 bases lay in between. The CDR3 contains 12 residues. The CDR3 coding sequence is TGTGCCAGCAGCTCCTTCACAGATACGCAGTATTTT. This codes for CASSSFTDTQYF.

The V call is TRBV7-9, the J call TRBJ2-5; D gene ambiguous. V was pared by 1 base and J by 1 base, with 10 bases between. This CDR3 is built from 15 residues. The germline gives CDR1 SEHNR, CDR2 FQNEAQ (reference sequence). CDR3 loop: CASSLGAGIQETQYF. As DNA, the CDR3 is TGTGCCAGCAGCTTAGGCGCAGGAATCCAAGAGACCCAGTACTTC.

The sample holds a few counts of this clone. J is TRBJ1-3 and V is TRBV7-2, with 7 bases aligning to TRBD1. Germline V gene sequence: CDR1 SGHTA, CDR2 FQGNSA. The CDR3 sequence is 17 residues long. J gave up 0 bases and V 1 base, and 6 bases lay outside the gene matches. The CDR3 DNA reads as TGTGCCAGCAGCTTAGAGCGACAGGGCCGCTCTGGAAACACCATATATTTT. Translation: CASSLERQGRSGNTIYF.

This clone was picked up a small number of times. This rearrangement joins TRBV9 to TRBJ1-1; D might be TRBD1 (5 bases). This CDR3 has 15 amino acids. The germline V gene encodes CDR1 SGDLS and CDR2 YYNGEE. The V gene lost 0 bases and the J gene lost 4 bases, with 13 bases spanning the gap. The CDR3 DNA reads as TGTGCCAGCAGCGTAGCTACGGGGGAGGCCACTGAAGCTTTCTTT. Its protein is CASSVATGEATEAFF.

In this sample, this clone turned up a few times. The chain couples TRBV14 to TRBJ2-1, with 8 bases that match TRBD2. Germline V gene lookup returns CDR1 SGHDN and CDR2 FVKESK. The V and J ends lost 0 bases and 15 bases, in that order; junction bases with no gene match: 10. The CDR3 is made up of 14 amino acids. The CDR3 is CASSQDMVAGGMFF. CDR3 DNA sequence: TGTGCCAGCAGCCAAGATATGGTCGCGGGAGGAATGTTCTTC.

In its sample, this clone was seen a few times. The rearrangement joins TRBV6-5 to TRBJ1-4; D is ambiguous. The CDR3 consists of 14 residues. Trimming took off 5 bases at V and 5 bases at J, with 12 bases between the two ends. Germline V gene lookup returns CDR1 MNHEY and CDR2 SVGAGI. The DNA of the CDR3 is TGTGCCAGCAGTACTCGCGCCCTCAATGAAAAACTGTTTTTT. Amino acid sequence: CASSTRALNEKLFF.

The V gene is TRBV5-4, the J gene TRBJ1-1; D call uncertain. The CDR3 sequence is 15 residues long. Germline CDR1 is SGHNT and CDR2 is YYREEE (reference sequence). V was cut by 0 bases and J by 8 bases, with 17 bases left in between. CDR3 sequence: CASSLVLKGGKEAFF. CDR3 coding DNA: TGTGCCAGCAGCTTGGTTTTGAAGGGAGGTAAGGAAGCTTTCTTT.

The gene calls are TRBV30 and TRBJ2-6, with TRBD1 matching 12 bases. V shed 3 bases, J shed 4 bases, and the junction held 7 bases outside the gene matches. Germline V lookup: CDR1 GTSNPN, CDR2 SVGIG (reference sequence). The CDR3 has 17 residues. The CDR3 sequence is CAWRKGQGAKGANVLTF. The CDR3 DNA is TGTGCCTGGAGGAAGGGACAGGGGGCGAAGGGGGCCAACGTCCTGACTTTC.

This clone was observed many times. Here the CDR3 reads CASSLYSNQPQHF. Written as DNA, the CDR3 is TGTGCCAGCAGCTTATATAGCAATCAGCCCCAGCATTTT. This chain joins TRBV11-2 and TRBJ1-5; no clear D. From germline, CDR1 is SGHAT and CDR2 FQNNGV. V lost 2 bases to trimming and J lost 0 bases, with 2 bases between them. The CDR3 is made up of 13 amino acids.

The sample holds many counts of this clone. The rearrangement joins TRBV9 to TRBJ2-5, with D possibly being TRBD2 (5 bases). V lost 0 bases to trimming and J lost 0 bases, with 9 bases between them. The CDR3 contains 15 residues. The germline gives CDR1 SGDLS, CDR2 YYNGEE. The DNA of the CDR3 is TGTGCCAGCAGCGTAGGGGTAGCGAACCAAGAGACCCAGTACTTC. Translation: CASSVGVANQETQYF.

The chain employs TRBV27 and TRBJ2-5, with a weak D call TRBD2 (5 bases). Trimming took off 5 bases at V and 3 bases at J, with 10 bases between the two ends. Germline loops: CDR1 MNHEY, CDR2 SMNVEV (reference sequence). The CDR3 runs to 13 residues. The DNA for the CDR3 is TGTGCCAGCAGTCCCACTAGAAAAGAGACCCAGTACTTC. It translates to CASSPTRKETQYF.

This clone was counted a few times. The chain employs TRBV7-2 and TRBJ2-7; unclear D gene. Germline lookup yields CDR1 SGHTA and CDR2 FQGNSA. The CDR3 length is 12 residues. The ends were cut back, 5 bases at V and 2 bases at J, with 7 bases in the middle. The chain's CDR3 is CASSPTTYEQYF. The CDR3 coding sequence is TGTGCCAGCAGCCCTACTACCTACGAGCAGTACTTC.

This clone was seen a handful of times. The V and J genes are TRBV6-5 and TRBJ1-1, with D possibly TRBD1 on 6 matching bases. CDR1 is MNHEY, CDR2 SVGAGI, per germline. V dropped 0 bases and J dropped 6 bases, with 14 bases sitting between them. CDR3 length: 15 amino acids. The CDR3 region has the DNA TGTGCCAGCAGTTACTCAGGCAGGGGATCGGCTGAAGCTTTCTTT. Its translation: CASSYSGRGSAEAFF.

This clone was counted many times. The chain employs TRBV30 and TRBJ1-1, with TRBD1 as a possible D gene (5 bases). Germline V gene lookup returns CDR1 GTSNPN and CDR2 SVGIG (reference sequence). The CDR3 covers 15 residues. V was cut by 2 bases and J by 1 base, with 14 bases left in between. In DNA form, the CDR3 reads TGTGCCTGGAGTATAAGGGGCAGGAAGAACACTGAAGCTTTCTTT. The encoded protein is CAWSIRGRKNTEAFF.

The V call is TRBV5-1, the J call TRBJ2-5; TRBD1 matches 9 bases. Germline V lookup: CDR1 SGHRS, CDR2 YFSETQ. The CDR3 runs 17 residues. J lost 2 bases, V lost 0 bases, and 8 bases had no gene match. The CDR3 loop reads CASSLGPQGAVQETQYF. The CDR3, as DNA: TGCGCCAGCAGCTTGGGACCACAGGGGGCCGTACAAGAGACCCAGTACTTC.

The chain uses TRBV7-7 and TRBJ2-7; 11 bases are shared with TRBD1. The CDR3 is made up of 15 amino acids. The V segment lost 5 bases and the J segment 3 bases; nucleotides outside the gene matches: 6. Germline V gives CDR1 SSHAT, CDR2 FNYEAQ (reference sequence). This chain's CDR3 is CASSLGQGANYEQYF. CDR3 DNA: TGTGCCAGCAGCCTCGGACAGGGGGCAAACTACGAGCAGTACTTC.

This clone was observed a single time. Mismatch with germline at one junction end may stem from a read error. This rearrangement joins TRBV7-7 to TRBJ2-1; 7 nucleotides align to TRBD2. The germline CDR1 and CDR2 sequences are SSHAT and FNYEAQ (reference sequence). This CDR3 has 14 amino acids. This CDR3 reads CASSPGRENNEQFF. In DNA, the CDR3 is TGTGCTAGCAGCCCGGGGCGGGAGAACAATGAGCAGTTCTTC. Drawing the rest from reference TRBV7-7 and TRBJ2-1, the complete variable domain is GAGVSQSPRYKVTKRGQDVTLRCDPISSHATLYWYQQALGQGPEFLTYFNYEAQPDKSGLPSDRFSAERPEGSISTLTIQRTEQRDSAMYRCASSPGRENNEQFFGPGTRLTVL.

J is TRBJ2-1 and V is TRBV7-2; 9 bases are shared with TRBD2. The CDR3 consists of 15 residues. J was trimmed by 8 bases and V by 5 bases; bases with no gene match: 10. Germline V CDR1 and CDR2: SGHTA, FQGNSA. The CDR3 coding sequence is TGTGCCAGCAGCCGAGCGGGAGGCCGCTGGGATGAGCAGTTCTTC. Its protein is CASSRAGGRWDEQFF.

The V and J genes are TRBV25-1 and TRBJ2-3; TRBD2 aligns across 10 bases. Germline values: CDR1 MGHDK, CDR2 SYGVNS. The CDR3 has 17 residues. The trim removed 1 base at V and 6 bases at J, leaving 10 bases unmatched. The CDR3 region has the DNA TGTGCCAGCAGTGAATTCTCTATCCTAGCGGGAGTCGATACGCAGTATTTT. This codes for CASSEFSILAGVDTQYF.

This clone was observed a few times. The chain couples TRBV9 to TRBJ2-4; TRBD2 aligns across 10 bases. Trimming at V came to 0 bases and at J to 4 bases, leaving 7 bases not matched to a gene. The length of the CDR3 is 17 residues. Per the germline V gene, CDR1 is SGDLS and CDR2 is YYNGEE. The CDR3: CASSVDQAGGSKNIQYF. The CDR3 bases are TGTGCCAGCAGCGTAGATCAAGCGGGAGGGTCAAAAAACATTCAGTACTTC.

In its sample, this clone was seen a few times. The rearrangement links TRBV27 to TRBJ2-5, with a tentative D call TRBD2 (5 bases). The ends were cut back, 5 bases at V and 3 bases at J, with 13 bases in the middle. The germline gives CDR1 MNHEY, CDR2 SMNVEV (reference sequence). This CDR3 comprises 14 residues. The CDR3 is CASSPIGLEETQYF. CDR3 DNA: TGTGCCAGCAGTCCTATTGGACTGGAAGAGACCCAGTACTTC.

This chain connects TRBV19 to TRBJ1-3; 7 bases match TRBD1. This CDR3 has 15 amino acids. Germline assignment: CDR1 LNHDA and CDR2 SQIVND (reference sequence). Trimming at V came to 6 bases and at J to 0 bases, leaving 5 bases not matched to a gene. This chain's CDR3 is CASSTGTASGNTIYF. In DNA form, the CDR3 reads TGTGCCAGTAGCACCGGGACAGCCTCTGGAAACACCATATATTTT.

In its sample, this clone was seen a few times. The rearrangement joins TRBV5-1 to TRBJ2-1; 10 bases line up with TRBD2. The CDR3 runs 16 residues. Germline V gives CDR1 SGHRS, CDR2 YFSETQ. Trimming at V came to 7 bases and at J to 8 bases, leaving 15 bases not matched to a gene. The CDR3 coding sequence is TGCGCCAGCTCACGAGGGGCTAGCGGGAGTCTGGATGAGCAGTTCTTC. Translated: CASSRGASGSLDEQFF.